A selection of T cell receptor beta chains follows, all from one sample in a study of beta chain features in type 1 diabetes. Only in-frame clones appear in the TCRdb table, and some are missing; sequencing was by immunoSEQ multiplex PCR. In the table there are about 710,000 clones, over 12% of which are singletons. Sequencing was performed on naive CD4+ T cells from blood. Receptor source: a man younger than 35 with type 1 diabetes. The CDR3 runs from the conserved cysteine through the conserved F or W. D genes are given only for firm matches. Clone sizes are given selectively: once, few, many, or a class where the clone is expanded.

v_call	j_call	d_call	clone_size	cdr3_aa	cdr3_nt
TRBV30	TRBJ2-5	TRBD2	NA	CAWSIAGAKGETQYF	TGTGCCTGGAGCATAGCGGGAGCCAAAGGGGAGACCCAGTACTTC
TRBV28	TRBJ2-1	NA	few	CASSSPGPSEHNEQFF	TGTGCCAGCAGTTCTCCGGGGCCCTCCGAACACAATGAGCAGTTCTTC
TRBV27	TRBJ1-4	NA	NA	CASSQKFEKLFF	TGTGCCAGCAGTCAAAAATTTGAAAAACTGTTTTTT
TRBV9	TRBJ2-4	NA	NA	CASSVDGRVENIQYF	TGTGCCAGCAGCGTAGATGGAAGGGTTGAAAACATTCAGTACTTC
TRBV7-2	TRBJ2-5	TRBD2	NA	CASSLEEPGLQETQYF	TGTGCCAGCAGCTTAGAGGAGCCGGGACTACAAGAGACCCAGTACTTC
TRBV7-9	TRBJ1-5	NA	NA	CASSPSVDQPQHF	TGTGCCAGCAGCCCCTCGGTGGACCAGCCCCAGCATTTT
TRBV5-4	TRBJ2-5	NA	NA	CASSAGRAQYF	TGTGCCAGCAGCGCCGGACGGGCCCAGTACTTC
TRBV30	TRBJ1-2	NA	few	CAWAGDYSGHGYTF	TGTGCCTGGGCCGGGGACTACTCCGGGCATGGCTACACCTTC
TRBV4-3	TRBJ2-7	NA	few	CASSQEPGLGQYF	TGCGCCAGCAGCCAAGAGCCGGGATTAGGGCAGTACTTC
TRBV28	TRBJ2-3	NA	NA	CASSHRQLGAGDTQYF	TGTGCCAGCAGCCACCGCCAATTGGGGGCCGGAGATACGCAGTATTTT
TRBV30	TRBJ2-3	NA	few	CACSRADTQYF	TGTGCCTGCTCCAGGGCAGATACGCAGTATTTT
TRBV7-3	TRBJ1-1	TRBD1	NA	CASRAGQDRNTEAFF	TGTGCCAGCAGGGCTGGACAGGATAGGAACACTGAAGCTTTCTTT
TRBV2	TRBJ1-3	NA	NA	CASSGQSGNTIYF	TGTGCCAGCAGCGGACAGTCTGGAAACACCATATATTTT
TRBV9	TRBJ2-7	TRBD1	few	CASSVGQGDYEQYF	TGTGCCAGCAGCGTAGGACAGGGGGACTACGAGCAGTACTTC
TRBV5-1	TRBJ1-5	NA	few	CASSLEGTNQPQHF	TGCGCCAGCAGCTTAGAAGGGACCAATCAGCCCCAGCATTTT
TRBV4-2	TRBJ2-1	NA	NA	CASSLSSRSNEQFF	TGTGCCAGCAGCCTTTCTTCTAGAAGCAATGAGCAGTTCTTC
TRBV11-2	TRBJ2-4	NA	few	CASSLGDTLAKNIQYF	TGTGCCAGCAGCTTAGGAGACACCCTAGCCAAAAACATTCAGTACTTC
TRBV6-1	TRBJ2-5	NA	NA	CASRMAGGGQETQYF	TGTGCCAGCAGGATGGCAGGGGGAGGGCAAGAGACCCAGTACTTC
TRBV27	TRBJ1-5	NA	few	CASSFANRVDQPQHF	TGTGCCAGCAGTTTCGCCAACAGGGTCGATCAGCCCCAGCATTTT
TRBV28	TRBJ2-5	NA	NA	CASSPLISQVSETQYF	TGTGCCAGCAGTCCCCTGATCTCGCAGGTGTCGGAGACCCAGTACTTC
TRBV2	TRBJ1-4	NA	NA	CASLQEGIPNEKLFF	TGTGCCAGCCTGCAGGAGGGAATTCCTAATGAAAAACTGTTTTTT
TRBV9	TRBJ1-2	NA	NA	CASSVDPTDVYGYTF	TGTGCCAGCAGCGTAGACCCGACAGATGTCTATGGCTACACCTTC
TRBV6-5	TRBJ1-5	TRBD1	NA	CASRGQGDGGQPQHF	TGTGCCAGCAGGGGACAGGGGGATGGTGGTCAGCCCCAGCATTTT
TRBV15	TRBJ2-5	NA	NA	CATSRATGSGETQYF	TGTGCCACCAGCAGAGCGACAGGGAGCGGGGAGACCCAGTACTTC
TRBV29-1	TRBJ1-2	NA	many	CSVDRETYGYTF	TGCAGCGTTGACAGGGAGACCTATGGCTACACCTTC
TRBV28	TRBJ1-2	TRBD1	few	CASSSQGLYGYTF	TGTGCCAGCAGTTCACAGGGGCTCTATGGCTACACCTTC
TRBV29-1	TRBJ2-3	NA	few	CSVEPLGTDTQYF	TGCAGCGTTGAGCCATTAGGAACTGATACGCAGTATTTT
TRBV20-1	TRBJ1-1	NA	few	CSASAPEAFF	TGCAGTGCTAGTGCTCCTGAAGCTTTCTTT
TRBV7-6	TRBJ1-1	NA	NA	CASSQGRTVSEAFF	TGTGCCAGCAGCCAAGGGAGGACAGTGAGTGAAGCTTTCTTT
TRBV15	TRBJ2-3	NA	NA	CATSRGGRAGTDTQYF	TGTGCCACCAGCAGAGGGGGCAGAGCTGGCACAGATACGCAGTATTTT
TRBV20-1	TRBJ1-1	NA	few	CSASDTEAFF	TGCAGTGCCAGCGACACTGAAGCTTTCTTT
TRBV30	TRBJ1-5	NA	few	CAWSIQGFNQPQHF	TGTGCCTGGAGTATCCAGGGCTTCAATCAGCCCCAGCATTTT
TRBV5-1	TRBJ1-4	NA	few	CASSLAGQGNEKLFF	TGCGCCAGCAGCTTGGCCGGGCAGGGGAATGAAAAACTGTTTTTT
TRBV2	TRBJ1-1	TRBD1	NA	CASSSDRMNTEAFF	TGTGCCAGCAGTTCGGACAGGATGAACACTGAAGCTTTCTTT
TRBV27	TRBJ2-5	TRBD2	NA	CASSIGTSGIQETQYF	TGTGCCAGCAGTATCGGGACTAGCGGGATCCAAGAGACCCAGTACTTC
TRBV6-6	TRBJ2-1	TRBD2	NA	CASSYSSGNGLYEQFF	TGTGCCAGCAGTTACTCCAGCGGGAATGGCCTCTATGAGCAGTTCTTC
TRBV2	TRBJ1-1	TRBD1	NA	CASIKDRVQGAFF	TGTGCCAGCATTAAGGACAGGGTGCAAGGCGCTTTCTTT
TRBV11-2	TRBJ1-1	NA	few	CASSQQTGNTEAFF	TGTGCCAGCAGCCAACAGACCGGGAACACTGAAGCTTTCTTT
TRBV5-5	TRBJ2-3	NA	few	CASSFEDPSTDTQYF	TGTGCCAGCAGCTTCGAAGACCCTAGCACAGATACGCAGTATTTT
TRBV11-2	TRBJ2-1	NA	few	CASSLIGHRVHEQFF	TGTGCCAGCAGCTTGATTGGCCACAGGGTCCATGAGCAGTTCTTC
TRBV30	TRBJ2-7	TRBD2	NA	CAWSVGLAAGYEQYF	TGTGCCTGGAGTGTCGGACTAGCGGCAGGCTACGAGCAGTACTTC
TRBV7-9	TRBJ2-1	TRBD2	NA	CASSLKGASGSPFF	TGTGCCAGCAGCTTAAAAGGGGCTAGCGGCAGCCCGTTCTTC
TRBV4-3	TRBJ2-1	TRBD1	few	CASSQELGTGVNEQFF	TGCGCCAGCAGCCAAGAGTTAGGGACAGGGGTTAATGAGCAGTTCTTC
TRBV7-8	TRBJ2-7	NA	NA	CASSLQAGGDYEQYF	TGTGCCAGCAGCTTACAGGCAGGTGGGGACTACGAGCAGTACTTC
TRBV5-1	TRBJ2-3	NA	NA	CASSLVTAEADTQYF	TGCGCCAGCAGCTTGGTGACTGCCGAGGCCGATACGCAGTATTTT
TRBV27	TRBJ2-7	NA	NA	CASRPSGGPYEQYF	TGTGCCAGCAGACCCTCCGGGGGGCCCTACGAGCAGTACTTC